A single TCR beta chain is shown here with its context. The antigen is not known. This sample was taken from a study of monozygotic twins with inflammatory bowel disease. Findings and caveats of the study: Those with IBD had lower TCRbeta diversity (inverse Simpson) than their healthy co-twins did. Fewer shared clonotypes with others were found in IBD patients than in healthy twins, especially with disease activity.

CDR1 is KGHSH and CDR2 is LQKENI in the germline V gene. The CDR3 has 15 amino acids. UMIs with a 6-nucleotide sample barcode were added by template switching. TCRdb re-analyzed the 5' RACE reads; it lists each CDR3 protein once, without DNA. This table holds roughly 200,000 distinct CDR3 sequences. What was sequenced was blood. The J gene is TRBJ1-1, the V gene TRBV18; checking the TCRdb D call of TRBD1 is not possible without DNA. The sequence came from a human donor with ulcerative colitis or Crohn's disease, or a healthy co-twin of an affected twin (not recorded which). This CDR3 reads CASSSLGGAGTEAFF.